The rows below give T cell receptor beta chains drawn from one sample of a study of shared clonotypes between healthy human individuals. The protocol was immunoSEQ multiplex PCR, while the TCRdb copy is restricted to in-frame clones and leaves out a portion. The sample has roughly 1 million clones, approximately 70% seen once. The sequenced material came from memory CD4+ T cells sorted from blood. Receptors were obtained from a man younger than 30 in good health. The CDR3 runs from the conserved cysteine through the conserved F or W. A D gene is named only where the DNA matches it firmly. Only part of the rows carry a size: once, few, many, or a class if the clone is expanded.

j_gene: TRBJ1-2
abundance: .
v_gene: TRBV5-4
d_gene: .
CDR3nt: TGTGCCAGCAGCTTGCCGGCAGGAAACTATGGCTACACCTTC
CDR3aa: CASSLPAGNYGYTF

j_gene: TRBJ2-7
abundance: .
v_gene: TRBV30
d_gene: TRBD2
CDR3nt: TGTGCCTGGAGTGCCTGGGAGGGCGAGCAGTACTTC
CDR3aa: CAWSAWEGEQYF

j_gene: TRBJ1-2
abundance: .
v_gene: TRBV6-1
d_gene: TRBD1
CDR3nt: TGTGCCAGCAGTGAAGCTAGGACAGGGAACTATGGCTACACCTTC
CDR3aa: CASSEARTGNYGYTF

j_gene: TRBJ1-2
abundance: .
v_gene: TRBV9
d_gene: .
CDR3nt: TGTGCCAGCAGCGTGGGGGGCGCAGGCTATGGCTACACCTTC
CDR3aa: CASSVGGAGYGYTF

j_gene: TRBJ1-1
abundance: few
v_gene: TRBV28
d_gene: .
CDR3nt: TGTGCCAGCAGTCCCCAGCCGAACACTGAAGCTTTCTTT
CDR3aa: CASSPQPNTEAFF

j_gene: TRBJ1-6
abundance: many
v_gene: TRBV4-3
d_gene: .
CDR3nt: TGCGCCAGCAGCCAAGAACACAGCCCCTCCTATAATTCACCCCTCCACTTT
CDR3aa: CASSQEHSPSYNSPLHF

j_gene: TRBJ1-2
abundance: .
v_gene: TRBV19
d_gene: TRBD1
CDR3nt: TGTGCCAGTAACCAGCCGACAGGGAACATTAACTATGGCTACACCTTC
CDR3aa: CASNQPTGNINYGYTF

j_gene: TRBJ1-4
abundance: .
v_gene: TRBV5-4
d_gene: TRBD1
CDR3nt: TGTGCCAGCAGCATGGGACAGGGGAATGAAAAACTGTTTTTT
CDR3aa: CASSMGQGNEKLFF

j_gene: TRBJ1-1
abundance: .
v_gene: TRBV30
d_gene: .
CDR3nt: TGTGCCTGGACCCGGACAGCACCGAACACTGAAGCTTTCTTT
CDR3aa: CAWTRTAPNTEAFF

j_gene: TRBJ2-7
abundance: once
v_gene: TRBV6-5
d_gene: .
CDR3nt: TGTGCCAGCAGACAGGACTACAGTTACGAGCAGTACTTC
CDR3aa: CASRQDYSYEQYF

j_gene: TRBJ2-5
abundance: .
v_gene: TRBV29-1
d_gene: TRBD2
CDR3nt: TGCAGCGTTGTACGCGGGGGGCCGAAAGAGACCCAGTACTTC
CDR3aa: CSVVRGGPKETQYF

j_gene: TRBJ2-1
abundance: .
v_gene: TRBV10-3
d_gene: TRBD2
CDR3nt: TGTGCCATCAGTGACCGGACTAGCGGGAGGGCCAATGAGCAGTTCTTC
CDR3aa: CAISDRTSGRANEQFF

j_gene: TRBJ2-3
abundance: .
v_gene: TRBV7-8
d_gene: .
CDR3nt: TGTGCCAGCAGCTTCGGTCTAATGGGGGAGACAGATACGCAGTATTTT
CDR3aa: CASSFGLMGETDTQYF

j_gene: TRBJ2-2
abundance: .
v_gene: TRBV5-1
d_gene: .
CDR3nt: TGCGCCAGCAGCTTGGTTTCAGTCTCCACCGGGGAGCTGTTTTTT
CDR3aa: CASSLVSVSTGELFF

j_gene: TRBJ2-5
abundance: .
v_gene: TRBV7-9
d_gene: TRBD1
CDR3nt: TGTGCCAGCAGCTCCCTCTCTGCGGGACAGGGAAGAGAGACCCAGTACTTC
CDR3aa: CASSSLSAGQGRETQYF

j_gene: TRBJ1-2
abundance: .
v_gene: TRBV28
d_gene: TRBD1
CDR3nt: TGTGCCAGCAGTTTGGGGGACAGGGAAATTTTCGGCTATGGCTACACCTTC
CDR3aa: CASSLGDREIFGYGYTF

j_gene: TRBJ2-6
abundance: .
v_gene: TRBV19
d_gene: .
CDR3nt: TGTGCCAGTAGTGGGCAGGGGAATCCAGGGGCCAACGTCCTGACTTTC
CDR3aa: CASSGQGNPGANVLTF

j_gene: TRBJ2-5
abundance: .
v_gene: TRBV4-2
d_gene: .
CDR3nt: TGTGCCAGCAGCAATAAAGGGACCCAGTACTTC
CDR3aa: CASSNKGTQYF

j_gene: TRBJ2-1
abundance: .
v_gene: TRBV14
d_gene: .
CDR3nt: TGTGCCAGCAGCCAGCGGACTTCACAGTTCTTC
CDR3aa: CASSQRTSQFF

j_gene: TRBJ2-2
abundance: .
v_gene: TRBV9
d_gene: .
CDR3nt: TGTGCCAGCAGCGTAGGTCCGGGAAACACCGGGGAGCTGTTTTTT
CDR3aa: CASSVGPGNTGELFF

j_gene: TRBJ1-2
abundance: once
v_gene: TRBV11-2
d_gene: .
CDR3nt: TGTGCCAGCAGACGAGACGGAAACTATGGCTACACCTTC
CDR3aa: CASRRDGNYGYTF

j_gene: TRBJ1-2
abundance: .
v_gene: TRBV7-9
d_gene: .
CDR3nt: TGTGCCAGCAGCCAGGGGTCGGGCAGCTCCTATGGCTACACCTTC
CDR3aa: CASSQGSGSSYGYTF

j_gene: TRBJ2-6
abundance: .
v_gene: TRBV23-1
d_gene: .
CDR3nt: TGCGCCAGCAGTCGTAGTCCGGACGCTGGGGCCAACGTCCTGACTTTC
CDR3aa: CASSRSPDAGANVLTF

j_gene: TRBJ2-3
abundance: once
v_gene: TRBV28
d_gene: .
CDR3nt: TGTGCCAGCAGTTTACCTAGTCCAGATACGCAGTATTTT
CDR3aa: CASSLPSPDTQYF

j_gene: TRBJ2-2
abundance: .
v_gene: TRBV7-9
d_gene: .
CDR3nt: TGTGCCAGCAGCCCTTATGCCGGGGAGCTGTTTTTT
CDR3aa: CASSPYAGELFF

j_gene: TRBJ1-6
abundance: .
v_gene: TRBV30
d_gene: TRBD1
CDR3nt: TGTGCCTGGGACAGGGTACGTTCACCCCTCCACTTT
CDR3aa: CAWDRVRSPLHF

j_gene: TRBJ1-2
abundance: .
v_gene: TRBV7-9
d_gene: TRBD1
CDR3nt: TGTGCCAGCAGCCCGAATCAGGGGGCGGAGGGCTACACCTTC
CDR3aa: CASSPNQGAEGYTF

j_gene: TRBJ2-5
abundance: .
v_gene: TRBV18
d_gene: .
CDR3nt: TGTGCCAGCTCACCAAACCAGGAGACCCAGTACTTC
CDR3aa: CASSPNQETQYF

j_gene: TRBJ1-3
abundance: .
v_gene: TRBV5-6
d_gene: .
CDR3nt: TGTGCCAGCAGCGGGAATGGAAACACCATATATTTT
CDR3aa: CASSGNGNTIYF

j_gene: TRBJ1-5
abundance: .
v_gene: TRBV10-1
d_gene: TRBD1
CDR3nt: TGCGCCAGCAGTGGGACAGGGAATCAGCCCCAGCATTTT
CDR3aa: CASSGTGNQPQHF

j_gene: TRBJ2-3
abundance: .
v_gene: TRBV7-2
d_gene: TRBD1
CDR3nt: TGTGCCAGCAGCAGACAGGGGGATACGCAGTATTTT
CDR3aa: CASSRQGDTQYF

j_gene: TRBJ1-3
abundance: .
v_gene: TRBV4-3
d_gene: .
CDR3nt: TGCGCCAGCAGCCAAGATCGGGTCCCCGGAAACACCATATATTTT
CDR3aa: CASSQDRVPGNTIYF

j_gene: TRBJ2-5
abundance: .
v_gene: TRBV5-4
d_gene: .
CDR3nt: TGTGCCAGCACGACGAAACAAACAGGGCAAGAGACCCAGTACTTC
CDR3aa: CASTTKQTGQETQYF

j_gene: TRBJ1-1
abundance: .
v_gene: TRBV10-3
d_gene: .
CDR3nt: TGTGCCATCAGTGAGTCGGGGGGCAGGGGGAACACTGAAGCTTTCTTT
CDR3aa: CAISESGGRGNTEAFF

j_gene: TRBJ2-4
abundance: .
v_gene: TRBV9
d_gene: .
CDR3nt: TGTGCCAGCACTTCTTCGGCCGAGGGAGCCAAAAACATTCAGTACTTC
CDR3aa: CASTSSAEGAKNIQYF

j_gene: TRBJ2-1
abundance: many
v_gene: TRBV6-1
d_gene: .
CDR3nt: TGTGCCAGCAGTGAGTCAGGGACAACCGTCCGCAATGAGCAGTTCTTC
CDR3aa: CASSESGTTVRNEQFF

j_gene: TRBJ1-3
abundance: few
v_gene: TRBV7-8
d_gene: .
CDR3nt: TGTGCCAGCAGCTTAACCAGCCTGGCTGGAAACACCATATATTTT
CDR3aa: CASSLTSLAGNTIYF

j_gene: TRBJ2-7
abundance: .
v_gene: TRBV7-2
d_gene: .
CDR3nt: TGTGCCAGCAGCTTAGAGGGGGGCGGAAGCGAGCAGTACTTC
CDR3aa: CASSLEGGGSEQYF

j_gene: TRBJ2-4
abundance: once
v_gene: TRBV11-2
d_gene: .
CDR3nt: TGTGCCAGCAGGATGGAGGGAAACATTCAGTACTTC
CDR3aa: CASRMEGNIQYF

j_gene: TRBJ2-3
abundance: few
v_gene: TRBV4-3
d_gene: TRBD1
CDR3nt: TGCGCCAGCAGCCAGGGGACAGGGAATCCCACAGATACGCAGTATTTT
CDR3aa: CASSQGTGNPTDTQYF

j_gene: TRBJ2-2
abundance: .
v_gene: TRBV7-2
d_gene: TRBD2
CDR3nt: TGTGCCAGCAGCTTAGTTTTCGCGGGAGGGCCGGGCACCGGGGAGCTGTTTTTT
CDR3aa: CASSLVFAGGPGTGELFF

j_gene: TRBJ2-2
abundance: .
v_gene: TRBV7-2
d_gene: .
CDR3nt: TGTGCCAGCAGATCGGGACTGACGAACACCGGGGAGCTGTTTTTT
CDR3aa: CASRSGLTNTGELFF

j_gene: TRBJ2-7
abundance: .
v_gene: TRBV16
d_gene: .
CDR3nt: TGTGCCACCTCCCGGCCGGGATCCTACGAGCAGTACTTC
CDR3aa: CATSRPGSYEQYF

j_gene: TRBJ2-5
abundance: .
v_gene: TRBV5-1
d_gene: .
CDR3nt: TGCGCCAGCAGCACAACCGGGGCCCGTGGAGAGACCCAGTACTTC
CDR3aa: CASSTTGARGETQYF